The 20 T cell receptor beta chains given below trace back to one sample, sequenced in a study of blood T cell repertoires in COVID-19 (TCRdb year 2020). Receptor libraries were prepared by the immunoSEQ multiplex PCR assay. The table was pulled from immuneACCESS by TCRdb, which kept in-frame rearrangements only. Such tables lose some clones; where checked, under half of the loss comes from unresolved V genes, and the rest has no known cause. Recorded for this sample are around 320,000 clones; around 90% of them occurred a single time. More than 2% of the sample is held by the ten biggest clonotypes. Specimen: peripheral blood. Receptors were obtained from a young man with active or convalescent COVID-19.

This clone appeared a few times. This rearrangement joins TRBV18 to TRBJ2-7, with TRBD1 matching over 7 bases. Trimming took 4 bases from V and 0 from J; bases not matched to a gene: 0. Germline CDR1 and CDR2: KGHSH and LQKENI. The CDR3 extends over 13 amino acids. CDR3 sequence reads: CASSRDSSYEQYF. The CDR3 nucleotides read TGTGCCAGCTCACGGGACAGCTCCTACGAGCAGTACTTC. The full variable domain, its missing parts supplied by reference TRBV18 and TRBJ2-7, is NAGVMQNPRHLVRRRGQEARLRCSPMKGHSHVYWYRQLPEEGLKFMVYLQKENIIDESGMPKERFSAEFPKEGPSILRIQQVVRGDSAAYFCASSRDSSYEQYFGPGTRLTVT.

This sequence joins TRBV2 and TRBJ1-2; D remains unclear. V gave up 10 bases and J gave up 4 bases, with 16 bases separating them. The CDR3 is 13 residues long. Per germline, CDR1 SNHLY and CDR2 FYNNEI. Here the CDR3 reads CATRGYGSYGYTF. Written as DNA, the CDR3 is TGTGCCACCCGAGGATATGGCTCCTATGGCTACACCTTC.

The sample holds one count of this clone. The genes are TRBV12-5 and TRBJ2-7; 9 bases map to TRBD2. The germline V gene encodes CDR1 LGHNT and CDR2 FRNRAP. Trimming at V came to 7 bases and at J to 3 bases, leaving 7 bases not matched to a gene. The CDR3 consists of 14 residues. The CDR3 loop is CASDIAGAGYEQYF. CDR3 sequence (DNA): TGTGCTAGTGACATAGCGGGAGCCGGCTACGAGCAGTACTTC.

The chain has TRBV2 and TRBJ1-5, with a possible D match to TRBD1 (5 bases). Per germline, CDR1 SNHLY and CDR2 FYNNEI. With 5 bases removed from V and 7 bases from J, the gap between germline ends came to 9 bases. The CDR3 has 12 residues. CDR3 region: CASSTRGQPQHF. The CDR3 DNA is TGTGCCAGCAGTACAAGGGGACAGCCCCAGCATTTT.

The J gene is TRBJ2-1, the V gene TRBV6-5; 11 bases map to TRBD2. The germline V gene has CDR1 MNHEY and CDR2 SVGAGI. The V gene end was trimmed by 7 bases and the J gene end by 6 bases; junction bases not matched to a gene: 8. This CDR3 region has 15 residues. Here the CDR3 reads CASTILAGVFNEQFF. CDR3 in DNA: TGTGCCAGCACGATACTAGCGGGAGTGTTCAATGAGCAGTTCTTC.

This clone was counted ten times or more. V and J are TRBV29-1 and TRBJ2-4, with D uncertain. Trimming pared 0 bases from V and 0 bases from J, leaving 6 bases between. The CDR3 sequence is 14 residues long. CDR1 and CDR2 from the germline V gene are SQVTM and ANQGSEA. CDR3 loop: CSVEEELAKNIQYF. Written as DNA, the CDR3 is TGCAGCGTTGAAGAGGAGTTAGCCAAAAACATTCAGTACTTC. Full variable domain (rest looked up from reference TRBV29-1 and TRBJ2-4): SAVISQKPSRDICQRGTSLTIQCQVDSQVTMMFWYRQQPGQSLTLIATANQGSEATYESGFVIDKFPISRPNLTFSTLTVSNMSPEDSSIYLCSVEEELAKNIQYFGAGTRLSVL.

The rearrangement links TRBV19 to TRBJ1-1; weak D call: TRBD1 (6 bases). Germline V gives CDR1 LNHDA, CDR2 SQIVND (reference sequence). The CDR3 runs 15 residues. The V end lost 3 bases, the J end lost 0 bases, and 11 bases lay between the germline ends. The CDR3 sequence is CASSIIGQLNTEAFF. The CDR3 DNA reads TGTGCCAGTAGTATCATTGGACAGCTGAACACTGAAGCTTTCTTT.

The rearrangement joins TRBV11-2 to TRBJ2-1; 9 bases are shared with TRBD2. The length of the CDR3 is 15 residues. V lost 4 bases to trimming and J lost 3 bases; unmatched junction nucleotides: 4. Germline values: CDR1 SGHAT, CDR2 FQNNGV. The chain's CDR3 is CASSSTSGFYNEQFF. CDR3 bases: TGTGCCAGCAGCTCAACTAGCGGGTTCTACAATGAGCAGTTCTTC.

The chain couples TRBV25-1 to TRBJ1-1, with TRBD1 identical over 7 bases. CDR1 MGHDK and CDR2 SYGVNS come from the germline V gene. V lost 4 bases and J lost 1; bases outside the gene matches: 12. The CDR3 consists of 17 residues. CDR3 nucleotide sequence: TGTGCCAGCAGTGTCCACCATATCAACAGGGGGAACACTGAAGCTTTCTTT. Protein product: CASSVHHINRGNTEAFF.

This chain joins TRBV10-3 and TRBJ2-1; D ambiguous. Trimming removed 11 bases at V and 2 bases at J, with 13 bases between. In germline, CDR1 is ENHRY, CDR2 SYGVKD. This CDR3 spans 13 amino acids. The CDR3 region has the DNA TGTGCCGTCGCCGATCGCGCCTACAATGAGCAGTTCTTC. This encodes CAVADRAYNEQFF.

The rearrangement joins TRBV24-1 to TRBJ2-2; no definite D call. There are 15 residues in the CDR3. Germline V CDR1 and CDR2: KGHDR, SFDVKD. V was pared by 5 bases and J by 0 bases, with 9 bases between. The CDR3 spells CATSGTAPNTGELFF. The DNA for the CDR3 is TGTGCCACCAGTGGAACAGCACCGAACACCGGGGAGCTGTTTTTT.

The V gene is TRBV5-6, the J gene TRBJ2-3, with TRBD2 identical over 12 bases. CDR3 length: 18 amino acids. Losses at the gene ends were 7 bases for V and 0 bases for J; bases not matched to a gene: 12. CDR1 and CDR2 (germline): SGHDT, YYEEEE. CDR3 region: CASEPGLAGLTSTDTQYF. The DNA for the CDR3 is TGTGCCAGCGAGCCCGGACTAGCGGGGTTGACTAGCACAGATACGCAGTATTTT.

As regards this clone: This sample includes further DNA sequences coding for the same CDR3. The chain employs TRBV19 and TRBJ1-5; D is possibly TRBD1 (6 bases). V was shortened by 3 bases and J by 2 bases, with 8 bases between the two germline ends. The CDR3 covers 14 residues. Germline V gives CDR1 LNHDA, CDR2 SQIVND (reference sequence). CDR3 sequence reads: CASSISGGNQPQHF. CDR3 nucleotides: TGTGCCAGTAGTATTTCAGGGGGCAATCAGCCCCAGCATTTT. The full variable domain, its missing parts supplied by reference TRBV19 and TRBJ1-5, is DGGITQSPKYLFRKEGQNVTLSCEQNLNHDAMYWYRQDPGQGLRLIYYSQIVNDFQKGDIAEGYSVSREKKESFPLTVTSAQKNPTAFYLCASSISGGNQPQHFGDGTRLSIL.

V and J are TRBV7-8 and TRBJ2-7, with D possibly matching TRBD1 (5 bases). The CDR3 is 14 residues long. Germline V gene lookup returns CDR1 SGHVS and CDR2 FQNEAQ. Trimming cost V 6 bases and J 0 bases, with 12 bases left between them. The CDR3 protein is CASRRGPGSYEQYF. CDR3 DNA sequence: TGTGCCAGCAGAAGGGGTCCAGGCTCCTACGAGCAGTACTTC.

This clone occurred once. This chain links TRBV14 with TRBJ1-1; 7 nucleotides match TRBD1. The CDR3 contains 15 residues. Germline V gives CDR1 SGHDN, CDR2 FVKESK. V shed 3 bases and J 1 base; nucleotides not matched to a gene: 5. The CDR3 DNA follows: TGTGCCAGCAGCCACCTAACAGGGGCGAACACTGAAGCTTTCTTT. Amino acid sequence: CASSHLTGANTEAFF.

The chain recombines TRBV28 with TRBJ2-3; maybe TRBD2 (5 bases). The CDR3 sequence is 14 residues long. CDR1 is MDHEN, CDR2 SYDVKM, per germline. Trimming left V 6 bases short and J 10 bases short, with 20 bases between. The chain's CDR3 is CASSPILGTGSQYF. The CDR3 DNA reads as TGTGCCAGCAGCCCAATACTGGGCACGGGGTCGCAGTATTTT.

The chain recombines TRBV9 with TRBJ1-4; no clear D. The CDR3 extends over 14 amino acids. Germline CDR1 is SGDLS and CDR2 is YYNGEE. V gave up 0 bases and J gave up 8 bases, with 11 bases separating them. In nucleotides, the CDR3 is TGTGCCAGCAGCGTAGACCCCCGGGGAGAAAAACTGTTTTTT. It encodes CASSVDPRGEKLFF.

This clone was seen a few times. The V call is TRBV28, the J call TRBJ2-6; D is perhaps TRBD1 (6 bases). V lost 7 bases, J lost 0 bases, and 13 bases lay in between. The germline CDR1 and CDR2 sequences are MDHEN and SYDVKM. The CDR3 contains 16 residues. Written as DNA, the CDR3 is TGTGCCAGCACCATGGGACACCTCTCTGGGGCCAACGTCCTGACTTTC. The encoded protein is CASTMGHLSGANVLTF.

The V call is TRBV3-1 (or the pseudogene TRBV3-2), the J call TRBJ2-1; the D gene is possibly TRBD2 (5 bases). The CDR3 is made up of 16 amino acids. Germline-derived CDR1 and CDR2 are LGHDT and YNNKEL (reference sequence). Trimming stripped 1 base from V and 2 bases from J, with 12 bases between. The DNA of the CDR3 is TGTGCCAGCAGCCAAGGACTACCTACCCCCTACAATGAGCAGTTCTTC. Protein: CASSQGLPTPYNEQFF.

V gene TRBV4-3 combines with J gene TRBJ2-7; 8 nucleotides line up with TRBD1. The CDR3 is 18 residues long. Germline-derived CDR1 and CDR2 are LGHNA and YSLEER. V shed 0 bases, J shed 1 base, and the junction held 11 bases outside the gene matches. This chain's CDR3 is CASSQESFGTGLSYEQYF. In DNA, the CDR3 is TGCGCCAGCAGCCAAGAATCGTTCGGGACAGGCCTTTCCTACGAGCAGTACTTC.